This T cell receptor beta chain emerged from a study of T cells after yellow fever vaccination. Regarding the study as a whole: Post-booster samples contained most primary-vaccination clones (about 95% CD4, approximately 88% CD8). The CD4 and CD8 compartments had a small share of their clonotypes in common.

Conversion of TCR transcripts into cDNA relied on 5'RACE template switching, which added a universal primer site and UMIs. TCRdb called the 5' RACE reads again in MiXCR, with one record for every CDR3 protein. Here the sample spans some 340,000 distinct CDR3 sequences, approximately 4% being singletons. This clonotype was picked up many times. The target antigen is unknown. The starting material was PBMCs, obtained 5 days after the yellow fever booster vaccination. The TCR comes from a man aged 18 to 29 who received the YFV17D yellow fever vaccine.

CDR3 nucleotide sequence: TGTGCCAGCAGGAGGGACAGGGGCACCTACAATGAGCAGTTCTTC. This gives the protein CASRRDRGTYNEQFF. This chain joins TRBV7-2 and TRBJ2-1, with 10 bases matching TRBD1. V shed 6 bases and J 2 bases; nucleotides not matched to a gene: 4. The CDR3 is 15 amino acids. The germline CDR1 and CDR2 sequences are SGHTA and FQGNSA.